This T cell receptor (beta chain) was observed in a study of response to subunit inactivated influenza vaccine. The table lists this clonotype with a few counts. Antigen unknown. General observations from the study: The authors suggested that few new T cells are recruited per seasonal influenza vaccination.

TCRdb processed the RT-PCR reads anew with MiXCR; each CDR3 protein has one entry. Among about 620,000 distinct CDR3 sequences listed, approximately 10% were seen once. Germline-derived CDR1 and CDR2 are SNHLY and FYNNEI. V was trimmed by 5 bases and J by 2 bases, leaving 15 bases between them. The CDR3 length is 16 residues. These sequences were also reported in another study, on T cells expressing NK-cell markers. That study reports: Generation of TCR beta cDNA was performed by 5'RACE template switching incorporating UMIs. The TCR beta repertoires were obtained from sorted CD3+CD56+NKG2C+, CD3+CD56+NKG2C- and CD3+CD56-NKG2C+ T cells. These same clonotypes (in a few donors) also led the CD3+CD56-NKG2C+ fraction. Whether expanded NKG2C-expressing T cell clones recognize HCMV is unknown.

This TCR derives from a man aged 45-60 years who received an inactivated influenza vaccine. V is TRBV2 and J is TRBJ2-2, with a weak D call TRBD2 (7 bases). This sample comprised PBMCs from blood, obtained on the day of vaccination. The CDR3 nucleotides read TGTGCCAGCAGTACCCGGGGGGCTGGAAACACCGGGGAGCTGTTTTTT. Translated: CASSTRGAGNTGELFF.